Listed below are T cell receptor beta chains from one sample, sequenced in a study of T cell repertoires and HLA-DP antigens. The method was immunoSEQ multiplex PCR; TCRdb's version includes in-frame clones alone and lacks a portion of them. The table lists over 100,000 clones, over 90% of them singletons. These TCRs' antigens remain unknown. The sample was CD4+ T cells from PBMCs. All receptors come from a woman between 18 and 29 years old in good health and CMV-seronegative. The CDR3 runs from the conserved cysteine through the conserved F or W. The D gene is left open where the match is weak. Size is stated for part of the rows, as once, few or many counts, or as a class when the clone is expanded.

J gene,V gene,clone size,D gene,CDR3 DNA,CDR3 protein
TRBJ2-2,TRBV18,.,.,TGTGCCAGCTCACCACCCACAGACAGGATAGCCGGGGAGCTGTTTTTT,CASSPPTDRIAGELFF
TRBJ2-7,TRBV7-7,.,TRBD2,TGTGCTAGCAGCTTTCAGGCGGGAGACGAGCAGTACTTC,CASSFQAGDEQYF
TRBJ2-4,TRBV5-1,.,TRBD1,TGCGCCAGCAGCGAGGGACAGGAAACAAACATTCAGTACTTC,CASSEGQETNIQYF
TRBJ2-7,TRBV27,.,.,TGTGCCAGCAGTTTATCCCAAGGAAGGCTAGGCTCCTACGAGCAGTACTTC,CASSLSQGRLGSYEQYF
TRBJ1-1,TRBV5-1,.,.,TGCGCCAGCAGCTTGGGGAGGGACGGAAACACTGAAGCTTTCTTT,CASSLGRDGNTEAFF
TRBJ2-5,TRBV2,.,TRBD2,TGTGCCAGCACCTACTTCGGGCTAGCGGGAGGGGGGGCCCAGTACTTC,CASTYFGLAGGGAQYF
TRBJ2-4,TRBV19,.,TRBD1,TGTGCCAGTAGTTATCCGCGGACAGGGCGGTACATTCAGTACTTC,CASSYPRTGRYIQYF
TRBJ1-1,TRBV28,.,.,TGTGCCAGCAGTTTCGATGCTGGACAGCCGAACACTGAAGCTTTCTTT,CASSFDAGQPNTEAFF
TRBJ2-1,TRBV2,.,.,TGTGCCAGCAGCCCGGTGGGCTACAATGAGCAGTTCTTC,CASSPVGYNEQFF
TRBJ1-1,TRBV2,.,TRBD1,TGTGCCAGCAGTGTCACCGGGACAGAGAACACTGAAGCTTTCTTT,CASSVTGTENTEAFF
TRBJ2-2,TRBV28,.,TRBD1,TGTGCCAGCAGTTCACAGGGGAACAGATACACCGGGGAGCTGTTTTTT,CASSSQGNRYTGELFF
TRBJ1-2,TRBV6-1,.,TRBD1,TGTGCCAGCAGTGCGGGACAGGGGGCACTCGATGGCTACACCTTC,CASSAGQGALDGYTF
TRBJ2-3,TRBV10-3,.,TRBD2,TGTGCCATCAGTGGAGGGACTAGCGGATTCACAGATACGCAGTATTTT,CAISGGTSGFTDTQYF
TRBJ2-3,TRBV28,.,.,TGTGCCAGCAGTTTCATCCAGCGTCGGTCGACGCAGTATTTT,CASSFIQRRSTQYF
TRBJ2-7,TRBV6-6,.,TRBD1,TGTGCCAGCAGTACTACAGACAGGGGGCGGGGGTACGAGCAGTACTTC,CASSTTDRGRGYEQYF
TRBJ2-7,TRBV10-1,once,.,TGCGCCAGCAGGGGAGAGAGCTACGAGCAGTACTTC,CASRGESYEQYF
TRBJ2-7,TRBV2,.,.,TGTGCCAGCAGATCCTACGAGCAGTACTTC,CASRSYEQYF
TRBJ1-1,TRBV29-1,.,TRBD1,TGCAGCGTCAAACAGGGGGTGAACACTGAAGCTTTCTTT,CSVKQGVNTEAFF
TRBJ2-1,TRBV6-1,once,TRBD2,TGTGCCAGCAGTGCCCCGACTAGCGGGCCCCAGGGTGAGCAGTTCTTC,CASSAPTSGPQGEQFF
TRBJ1-1,TRBV10-3,.,TRBD1,TGTGCCACCCGGGGACAGGGGGGCACTGAAGCTTTCTTT,CATRGQGGTEAFF
TRBJ2-2,TRBV4-2,.,.,TGTGCCAGCAGCCAACAGACAGCGAACACCGGGGAGCTGTTTTTT,CASSQQTANTGELFF
TRBJ1-4,TRBV6-5,once,TRBD1,TGTGCCAGCAGTTACAACCGGGACAGGGGAGAAAAACTGTTTTTT,CASSYNRDRGEKLFF
TRBJ1-2,TRBV28,.,.,TGTGCCAGCAGTCACCCGCCGGCCTACACCTTC,CASSHPPAYTF
TRBJ2-1,TRBV7-9,.,TRBD1,TGTGCCAGCAGCTTAGAGGGGGCAACTGAGCAGTTCTTC,CASSLEGATEQFF
TRBJ2-1,TRBV29-1,.,.,TGCAGCGTTGCCAGGAGGTTAGTAGGCAACAATGAGCAGTTCTTC,CSVARRLVGNNEQFF
TRBJ2-1,TRBV6-6,.,.,TGTGCCAGCAGTTGGTCCCGGGGTGAGCAGTTCTTC,CASSWSRGEQFF
TRBJ1-1,TRBV29-1,.,TRBD1,TGCAGCGCCGCCCGGGACAGGATGAACACTGAAGCTTTCTTT,CSAARDRMNTEAFF
TRBJ2-2,TRBV2,.,.,TGTGCCAGCAACAGGGAGTTCGGGGAGCTGTTTTTT,CASNREFGELFF
TRBJ2-7,TRBV30,.,TRBD2,TGTGCCTGGAGTCAGACTAGCGGGGGCCTCGGTGAGCAGTACTTC,CAWSQTSGGLGEQYF
TRBJ1-2,TRBV10-3,few,.,TGTGCCACGAAAGACAGCGCGAACTATGGCTACACCTTC,CATKDSANYGYTF
TRBJ2-1,TRBV9,once,TRBD1,TGTGCCAGCAGCGTAGTGGGACAGGGGAATGAGCAGTTCTTC,CASSVVGQGNEQFF
TRBJ1-1,TRBV5-1,.,.,TGCGCCAGCAGCTTGGACAGGGAAGGGAGGCAAGCTTTCTTT,CASSLDREGRQAFF